The rows below give T cell receptor beta chains drawn from one sample of a study of tumor-infiltrating lymphocytes in localized non-small cell lung cancer. Measured with immunoSEQ multiplex PCR; TCRdb has only the in-frame clones, and not every one. The data contain about 8,500 clones, 70% to 80% of them seen just once; the ten biggest clones take up roughly 15%. The sequenced sample was uninvolved lung tissue not adjacent to the tumor. Receptor source: a human donor with non-small cell lung cancer. CDR3s include the opening cysteine and the closing phenylalanine or tryptophan. The order of the fields is clone size, D gene, V gene, J gene, CDR3 protein, CDR3 DNA. D genes are given only for firm matches. Some rows have no size entry. The others give once, few or many, or a class for an expanded clone.

>-|-|TRBV5-6|TRBJ2-7
CASSLSGYEQYF
TGTGCCAGCAGCTTATCAGGCTACGAGCAGTACTTC
>few|TRBD1|TRBV9|TRBJ1-2
CASSGQGKLLNYGYTF
TGTGCCAGCAGCGGACAGGGGAAGTTGCTTAACTATGGCTACACCTTC
>once|-|TRBV6-6|TRBJ2-7
CASSYAVGASYEQYF
TGTGCCAGCAGTTATGCCGTAGGGGCCTCCTACGAGCAGTACTTC
>-|-|TRBV4-1|TRBJ1-6
CASSQAVFSYNSPLHF
TGCGCCAGCAGCCAAGCAGTCTTCTCCTATAATTCACCCCTCCACTTT
>few|-|TRBV27|TRBJ2-2
CASRRPGPNTGELFF
TGTGCCAGCAGACGGCCAGGGCCGAACACCGGGGAGCTGTTTTTT
>-|TRBD2|TRBV2|TRBJ2-1
CASIWASGGDEQFF
TGTGCCAGCATCTGGGCTAGCGGAGGGGATGAGCAGTTCTTC
>once|TRBD1|TRBV9|TRBJ2-1
CASSSRGTGDNEQFF
TGTGCCAGCAGCTCCCGGGGGACAGGGGACAATGAGCAGTTCTTC
>-|-|TRBV5-1|TRBJ2-2
CASSWMTGNTGELFF
TGCGCCAGCAGCTGGATGACAGGGAACACCGGGGAGCTGTTTTTT
>-|TRBD1|TRBV6-1|TRBJ1-2
CASSKGQGAGYTF
TGTGCCAGCAGTAAGGGACAGGGTGCCGGCTACACCTTC
>-|-|TRBV7-9|TRBJ2-7
CASSQDSRYEQYF
TGTGCCAGCAGCCAGGACAGCCGCTACGAGCAGTACTTC
>-|-|TRBV11-2|TRBJ2-2
CASSFKTGVWELFF
TGTGCCAGCAGCTTCAAAACGGGTGTCTGGGAGCTGTTTTTT
>-|-|TRBV5-1|TRBJ1-4
CASSLGATGWAHEKLFF
TGCGCCAGCAGCTTAGGGGCCACTGGATGGGCCCATGAAAAACTGTTTTTT
>-|-|TRBV9|TRBJ2-3
CASSPQQRTDTQYF
TGTGCCAGCAGCCCCCAGCAGCGCACAGATACGCAGTATTTT
>few|-|TRBV7-2|TRBJ2-7
CASSLVHSSYEQYF
TGTGCCAGCAGCTTAGTACACAGCTCCTACGAGCAGTACTTC
>-|TRBD2|TRBV29-1|TRBJ2-7
CSVSSGAHYEQYF
TGCAGCGTTAGTAGCGGGGCCCACTACGAGCAGTACTTC
>few|-|TRBV4-1|TRBJ1-6
CASSFLGDYNSPLHF
TGCGCCAGCAGCTTTTTGGGGGACTATAATTCACCCCTCCACTTT
>-|-|TRBV5-8|TRBJ1-4
CASSSLQGIDEKLFF
TGTGCCAGCAGCTCACTACAGGGAATAGATGAAAAACTGTTTTTT
>-|TRBD1|TRBV30|TRBJ1-1
CAWSLGQRTEAFF
TGTGCCTGGAGCCTGGGACAGAGAACTGAAGCTTTCTTT
>-|-|TRBV5-1|TRBJ2-7
CASSRHLGNEQYF
TGCGCCAGCAGCCGACACCTGGGGAACGAGCAGTACTTC
>-|TRBD2|TRBV6-1|TRBJ2-3
CASGPRGAGTDTQYF
TGTGCCAGCGGCCCGCGGGGGGCGGGCACAGATACGCAGTATTTT
>-|TRBD1|TRBV6-1|TRBJ1-5
CASSGVTGGRGSNQPQHF
TGTGCCAGCAGTGGTGTTACAGGGGGCAGGGGGAGCAATCAGCCCCAGCATTTT
>once|-|TRBV2|TRBJ2-7
CASSSTGAEQYF
TGTGCCAGCAGTTCCACGGGAGCCGAGCAGTACTTC
>-|-|TRBV27|TRBJ1-4
CASSGKKPGRANEKLFF
TGTGCCAGCAGTGGGAAAAAGCCGGGAAGAGCTAATGAAAAACTGTTTTTT
>-|-|TRBV6-1|TRBJ1-2
CASSEVAGNGYTF
TGTGCCAGCAGTGAAGTAGCAGGGAATGGCTACACCTTC
>-|-|TRBV5-1|TRBJ1-4
CASSRIGGGDEKLFF
TGCGCCAGCAGCAGGATAGGGGGAGGGGATGAAAAACTGTTTTTT
>-|-|TRBV7-2|TRBJ2-1
CASSFLPVQFSVEQFF
TGTGCCAGCAGCTTTTTGCCAGTCCAATTTTCGGTTGAGCAGTTCTTC
>-|-|TRBV4-1|TRBJ2-5
CASSQALGGRQETQYF
TGCGCCAGCAGCCAAGCGCTTGGGGGGCGCCAAGAGACCCAGTACTTC
>-|-|TRBV6-1|TRBJ1-2
CASSEGDLGKNYYGYTF
TGTGCCAGCAGTGAAGGGGATTTGGGGAAAAACTACTATGGCTACACCTTC
>-|TRBD1|TRBV7-8|TRBJ1-1
CASSLGGQVRAFF
TGTGCCAGCAGCTTAGGCGGACAGGTGAGAGCTTTCTTT
>once|-|TRBV27|TRBJ1-1
CASSLVPGLTTEAFF
TGTGCCAGCAGTTTAGTCCCAGGGTTGACCACTGAAGCTTTCTTT
>-|-|TRBV4-2|TRBJ2-7
CASSLAGRQYF
TGTGCCAGCAGCTTGGCGGGGCGCCAGTACTTC
>-|TRBD1|TRBV7-9|TRBJ1-6
CASSDGQGANSPLHF
TGTGCCAGCAGCGACGGACAGGGGGCGAATTCACCCCTCCACTTT
>-|-|TRBV6-6|TRBJ2-2
CASCNVRDGELFF
TGTGCCAGCTGTAACGTCAGGGACGGGGAGCTGTTTTTT
>-|-|TRBV7-9|TRBJ1-1
CASSFGRTNTEAFF
TGTGCCAGCAGCTTCGGACGGACGAACACTGAAGCTTTCTTT
>medium-sized|-|TRBV29-1|TRBJ2-2
CSVVGVAGTGELFF
TGCAGCGTTGTCGGGGTCGCGGGCACCGGGGAGCTGTTTTTT
>-|TRBD2|TRBV7-9|TRBJ2-5
CASSLGLDIGRETQYF
TGTGCCAGCAGCTTGGGACTAGATATTGGCCGAGAGACCCAGTACTTC
>-|-|TRBV18|TRBJ1-5
CASSPEGWQPQHF
TGTGCCAGCTCACCAGAGGGGTGGCAGCCCCAGCATTTT
>-|-|TRBV2|TRBJ2-7
CASSDVGRSSEQYF
TGTGCCAGCAGCGACGTTGGACGTAGCTCCGAGCAGTACTTC
>-|-|TRBV9|TRBJ2-3
CASSVSPGASTDTQYF
TGTGCCAGCAGCGTATCTCCCGGGGCTAGCACAGATACGCAGTATTTT
>-|-|TRBV5-6|TRBJ1-1
CASSSWGRMNTEAFF
TGTGCCAGCAGCTCCTGGGGCAGGATGAACACTGAAGCTTTCTTT
>-|-|TRBV5-1|TRBJ1-4
CASSPRTLATNEKLFF
TGCGCCAGCAGCCCCAGGACGCTTGCAACTAATGAAAAACTGTTTTTT